This TCR beta chain was retrieved from a study of blood T cell repertoires in COVID-19. Across the study: Researchers got acute and convalescent COVID-19 samples from the United States, Italy and Spain.

Authors' methods: Amplified reference gene primers provided the basis for estimating nucleated cell counts. Profiled with immunoSEQ multiplex PCR; TCRdb holds only in-frame clones, not every one. Clone size and the V and J calls come from that table; the DNA yielded D and trimming. Of about 200,000 clones in the sample, roughly 80% were seen once. The CDR3 consists of 14 residues. Trimming removed 1 base at V and 6 bases at J, with 9 bases between. CDR1 is MGHRA and CDR2 is YSYEKL in the germline V gene. The sample comprised peripheral blood. This TCR came from a man aged 55 to 70 with acute or convalescent COVID-19. The rearrangement uses TRBV4-1 and TRBJ2-2; D uncertain. CDR3 sequence (DNA): TGCGCCAGCAGCCAAGCTTCGGGTTCCGGGGAGCTGTTTTTT. Translated, it gives CASSQASGSGELFF.